This T cell receptor (beta chain) was documented in a study of blood T cell repertoires in COVID-19. Clones were sequenced by immunoSEQ multiplex PCR, and TCRdb holds only the in-frame ones, with some missing. The table includes fewer than 400,000 clones, around 92% detected once. The V and J ends lost 3 bases and 5 bases respectively, with 11 bases between them. CDR3 length: 14 amino acids. From germline, CDR1 is WSHSY and CDR2 SAAADI. V is TRBV10-2 and J is TRBJ1-5, with D possibly being TRBD1 (5 bases). The receptor comes from a young woman who had recovered from COVID-19. The sequenced material came from PBMCs or T cells enriched from blood (not recorded which). The CDR3, as DNA: TGCGCCAGCAGTGATCGGCAGGGTGATCAGCCCCAGCATTTT. It codes for CASSDRQGDQPQHF.